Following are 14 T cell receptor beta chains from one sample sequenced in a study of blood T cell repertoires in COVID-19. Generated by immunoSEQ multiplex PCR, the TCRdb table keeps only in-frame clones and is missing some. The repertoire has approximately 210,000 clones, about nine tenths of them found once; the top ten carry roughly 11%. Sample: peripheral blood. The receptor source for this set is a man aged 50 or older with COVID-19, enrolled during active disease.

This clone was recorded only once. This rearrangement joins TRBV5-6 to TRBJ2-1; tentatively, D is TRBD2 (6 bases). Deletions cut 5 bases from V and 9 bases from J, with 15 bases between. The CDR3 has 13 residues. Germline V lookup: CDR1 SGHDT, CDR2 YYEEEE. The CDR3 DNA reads TGTGCCAGCAGGAAAAGGACTAACACTGAGCAGTTCTTC. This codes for CASRKRTNTEQFF.

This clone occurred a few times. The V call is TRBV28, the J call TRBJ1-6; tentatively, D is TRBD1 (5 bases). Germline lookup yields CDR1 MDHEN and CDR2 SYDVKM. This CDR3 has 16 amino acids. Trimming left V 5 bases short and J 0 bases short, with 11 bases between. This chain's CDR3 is CASSGEGSSYNSPLHF. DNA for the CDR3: TGTGCCAGCAGTGGGGAGGGGAGCTCCTATAATTCACCCCTCCACTTT.

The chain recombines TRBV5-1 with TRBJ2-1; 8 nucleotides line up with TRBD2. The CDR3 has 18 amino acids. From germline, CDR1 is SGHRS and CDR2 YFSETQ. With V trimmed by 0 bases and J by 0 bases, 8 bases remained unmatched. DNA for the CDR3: TGCGCCAGCAGCTTGGTTGCTCAGAGCGGGAGCTCCTACAATGAGCAGTTCTTC. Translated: CASSLVAQSGSSYNEQFF.

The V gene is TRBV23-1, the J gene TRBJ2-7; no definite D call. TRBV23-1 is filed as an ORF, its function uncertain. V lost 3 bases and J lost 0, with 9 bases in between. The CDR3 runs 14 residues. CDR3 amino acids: CASSQAHGSYEQYF. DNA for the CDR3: TGCGCCAGCAGTCAGGCACATGGCTCCTACGAGCAGTACTTC.

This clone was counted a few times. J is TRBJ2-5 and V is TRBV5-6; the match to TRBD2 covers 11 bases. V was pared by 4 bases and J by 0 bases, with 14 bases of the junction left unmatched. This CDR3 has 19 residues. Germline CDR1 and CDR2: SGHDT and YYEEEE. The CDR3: CASSRLGASGGSYQETQYF. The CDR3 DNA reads TGTGCCAGCAGCCGTCTCGGGGCTAGCGGGGGGTCGTACCAAGAGACCCAGTACTTC.

Here the CDR3 reads CASRGREITYEQYF. The CDR3 bases are TGTGCCAGCAGGGGACGGGAGATCACCTACGAGCAGTACTTC. This chain links TRBV5-8 with TRBJ2-7; TRBD2 is a possible D gene (6 bases). Germline CDR1 is SGHTS and CDR2 is YDEGEE. The ends were cut back, 5 bases at V and 2 bases at J, with 14 bases in the middle. The length of the CDR3 is 14 residues.

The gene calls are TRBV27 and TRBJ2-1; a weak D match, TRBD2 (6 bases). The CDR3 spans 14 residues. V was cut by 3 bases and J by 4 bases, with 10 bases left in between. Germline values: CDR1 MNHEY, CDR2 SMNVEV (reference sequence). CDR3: CASSLEGRYNEQFF. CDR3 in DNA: TGTGCCAGCAGTTTGGAGGGCCGGTACAATGAGCAGTTCTTC.

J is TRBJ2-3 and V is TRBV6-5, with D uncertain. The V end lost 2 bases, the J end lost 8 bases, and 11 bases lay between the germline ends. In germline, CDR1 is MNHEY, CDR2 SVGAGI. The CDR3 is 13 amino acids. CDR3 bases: TGTGCCAGCAGTTACGAGGCTGGTGCTACGCAGTATTTT. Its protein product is CASSYEAGATQYF.

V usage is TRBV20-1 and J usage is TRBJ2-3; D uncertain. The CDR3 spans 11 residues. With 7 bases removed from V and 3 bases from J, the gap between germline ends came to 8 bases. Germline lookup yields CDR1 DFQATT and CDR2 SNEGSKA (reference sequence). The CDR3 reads CSGSETDTQYF. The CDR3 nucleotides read TGCAGTGGATCGGAGACAGATACGCAGTATTTT.

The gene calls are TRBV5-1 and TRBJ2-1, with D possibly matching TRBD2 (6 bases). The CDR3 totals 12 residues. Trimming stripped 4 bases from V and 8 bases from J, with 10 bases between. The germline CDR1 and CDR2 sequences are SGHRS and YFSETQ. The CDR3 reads CASSGGTYEQFF. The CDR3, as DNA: TGCGCCAGCAGCGGCGGGACTTATGAGCAGTTCTTC.

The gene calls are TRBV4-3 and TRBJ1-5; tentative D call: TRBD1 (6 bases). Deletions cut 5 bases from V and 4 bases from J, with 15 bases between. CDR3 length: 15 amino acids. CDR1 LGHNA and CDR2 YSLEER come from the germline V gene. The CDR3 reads CASSRDIAVNQPQHF. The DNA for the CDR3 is TGCGCCAGCAGCAGGGACATCGCAGTTAATCAGCCCCAGCATTTT.

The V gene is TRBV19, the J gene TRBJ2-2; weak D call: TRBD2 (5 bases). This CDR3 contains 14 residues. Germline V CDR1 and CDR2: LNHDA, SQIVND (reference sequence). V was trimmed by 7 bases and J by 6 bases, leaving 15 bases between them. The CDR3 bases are TGTGCCAGTACGCAGAACGGAGGCTCCGGGGAGCTGTTTTTT. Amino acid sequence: CASTQNGGSGELFF.

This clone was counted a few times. CDR3 in amino acids: CASSKDSYNEQFF. CDR3 nucleotides: TGCGCCAGCAGCAAGGACAGCTACAATGAGCAGTTCTTC. V gene TRBV5-1 combines with J gene TRBJ2-1; D perhaps matches TRBD1 (6 bases). Germline CDR1 is SGHRS and CDR2 is YFSETQ. The V and J ends lost 4 bases and 3 bases respectively, with 8 bases between them. The CDR3 totals 13 residues. The whole variable domain, filled in from reference TRBV5-1 and TRBJ2-1, reads KAGVTQTPRYLIKTRGQQVTLSCSPISGHRSVSWYQQTPGQGLQFLFEYFSETQRNKGNFPGRFSGRQFSNSRSEMNVSTLELGDSALYLCASSKDSYNEQFFGPGTRLTVL.

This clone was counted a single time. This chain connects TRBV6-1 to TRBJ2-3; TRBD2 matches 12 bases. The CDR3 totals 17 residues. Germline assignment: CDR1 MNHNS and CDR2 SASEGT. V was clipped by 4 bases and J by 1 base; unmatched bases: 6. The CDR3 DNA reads TGTGCCAGCAGTGTATCTAGCGGGGGGGCCCGCACAGATACGCAGTATTTT. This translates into CASSVSSGGARTDTQYF.